Below, 21 T cell receptor beta chains from the same sample are listed, as sequenced in a study of T cells after yellow fever vaccination. TCRdb processed the 5' RACE reads anew with MiXCR; each CDR3 protein has one entry. The sample lists 620,000 or so distinct CDR3 sequences; roughly a sixth were seen once. The source was PBMCs, collected about 5 days after the first yellow fever vaccination. These receptors were taken from a man between 18 and 29 years old who received the YFV17D yellow fever vaccine.

The chain joins TRBV11-2 to TRBJ1-3; 9 bases line up with TRBD1. The germline V gene has CDR1 SGHAT and CDR2 FQNNGV. V lost 5 bases to trimming and J lost 8 bases; unmatched junction nucleotides: 7. The CDR3 runs to 14 residues. CDR3 sequence (DNA): TGTGCCAGCAGCCACCACGACAGGGGGGACACCATATATTTT. It yields the protein CASSHHDRGDTIYF.

V usage is TRBV19 and J usage is TRBJ2-7; the D gene is possibly TRBD1 (6 bases). Trimming pared 6 bases from V and 0 bases from J, leaving 9 bases between. Germline lookup yields CDR1 LNHDA and CDR2 SQIVND (reference sequence). This CDR3 has 13 residues. CDR3 sequence (DNA): TGTGCCAGTAGACAGGGTTACTCCTACGAGCAGTACTTC. Its translation: CASRQGYSYEQYF.

The genes are TRBV6-5 and TRBJ1-2, with no clear D. Between the trimmed V and J ends, which lost 0 bases and 4 bases, there was a span of 15 bases. Germline-derived CDR1 and CDR2 are MNHEY and SVGAGI. This CDR3 contains 16 residues. The CDR3 reads CASSYSLFGEGYGYTF. DNA of the CDR3: TGTGCCAGCAGTTACTCTCTTTTCGGGGAAGGCTATGGCTACACCTTC.

The rearrangement links TRBV29-1 to TRBJ2-1; a weak D match, TRBD2 (5 bases). The CDR3 totals 12 residues. Germline loops: CDR1 SQVTM, CDR2 ANQGSEA. Trimming pared 6 bases from V and 2 bases from J, leaving 8 bases between. CDR3 amino acids: CSVTEAYNEQFF. The DNA for the CDR3 is TGCAGCGTAACGGAGGCCTACAATGAGCAGTTCTTC.

This clonotype was recorded a few times. The chain links TRBV7-2 to TRBJ2-7, with D perhaps being TRBD1 or TRBD2 (5 bases each). The CDR3 runs 15 residues. Trimming left V 5 bases short and J 4 bases short, with 18 bases between. The germline V gene encodes CDR1 SGHTA and CDR2 FQGNSA. The CDR3 sequence is CASSPSSGTGYEQYF. In DNA form, the CDR3 reads TGTGCCAGCAGCCCATCAAGCGGTACAGGTTACGAGCAGTACTTC.

This clonotype was counted a few times. The J gene is TRBJ1-5, the V gene TRBV24-1; D ambiguous. Germline CDR1 and CDR2: KGHDR and SFDVKD. The CDR3 consists of 12 residues. V was cut by 3 bases and J by 5 bases, with 4 bases left in between. CDR3 nucleotides: TGTGCCACCAGTGATCCAGATCAGCCCCAGCATTTT. It is translated as CATSDPDQPQHF.

This clonotype has at least ten counts. The V call is TRBV6-5, the J call TRBJ1-1; D is possibly TRBD1 (5 bases). V was shortened by 8 bases and J by 5 bases, with 15 bases between the two germline ends. CDR3 length: 13 amino acids. Germline V gives CDR1 MNHEY, CDR2 SVGAGI. The CDR3, as DNA: TGTGCCAGCGCCTTGACGGGGGGAACTGAAGCTTTCTTT. Amino acids: CASALTGGTEAFF.

The chain has TRBV28 and TRBJ1-6, with D perhaps TRBD1 (6 bases). The V gene lost 6 bases and the J gene lost 9 bases, with 15 bases spanning the gap. CDR1 is MDHEN and CDR2 is SYDVKM in the germline V gene. There are 14 residues in the CDR3. The CDR3 sequence is CASRPGARSSPLHF. The CDR3, as DNA: TGTGCCAGCAGACCAGGGGCGAGGAGTTCACCCCTCCACTTT.

This clonotype came up a few times. The V and J genes are TRBV7-2 and TRBJ2-5; D is undetermined. The V end lost 5 bases, the J end lost 5 bases, and 18 bases lay between the germline ends. The CDR3 runs 15 residues. Germline values: CDR1 SGHTA, CDR2 FQGNSA. For the CDR3, the DNA is TGTGCCAGCAGCAGCTCCCGCGAACGTTGGGAGACCCAGTACTTC. This codes for CASSSSRERWETQYF.

This clonotype has more than one count but fewer than ten. The chain uses TRBV3-1 and TRBJ2-3; perhaps TRBD2 as D (7 bases). In germline, CDR1 is LGHDT, CDR2 YNNKEL (reference sequence). CDR3 length: 14 residues. V shed 3 bases and J shed 4 bases, with 11 bases lying between them. The CDR3 loop is CASSQEGGPDTQYF. The DNA of the CDR3 is TGTGCCAGCAGCCAGGAGGGGGGGCCAGATACGCAGTATTTT.

This clonotype was seen more than once but under ten times. The V and J genes are TRBV13 and TRBJ1-2; tentatively, D is TRBD1 (6 bases). V was cut by 1 base and J by 3 bases, with 12 bases left in between. Germline CDR1 PRHDT, CDR2 FYEKMQ (reference sequence). The CDR3 totals 15 residues. CDR3 amino acids: CASSLVGRGDYGYTF. As DNA, the CDR3 is TGTGCCAGCAGCTTAGTTGGCAGGGGTGACTATGGCTACACCTTC.

J is TRBJ2-5 and V is TRBV6-2 or TRBV6-3, with D maybe TRBD1 (5 bases). The V and J ends lost 6 bases and 1 base respectively, with 12 bases between them. Germline CDR1 is MNHEY and CDR2 is SVGEGT. This CDR3 spans 14 amino acids. The CDR3, as DNA: TGTGCCAGCAGGGTCTGGGGCCCCCAAGAGACCCAGTACTTC. Protein product: CASRVWGPQETQYF.

This clonotype was found a few times. The genes are TRBV11-2 and TRBJ2-2; D uncertain. Germline V CDR1 and CDR2: SGHAT, FQNNGV. V lost 6 bases, J lost 0 bases, and 14 bases lay in between. This CDR3 is built from 16 residues. CDR3 bases: TGTGCCAGCAGAATTCCGGCACGGGCGAACACCGGGGAGCTGTTTTTT. As protein: CASRIPARANTGELFF.

This clonotype was counted only a few times. This chain uses TRBV20-1 with TRBJ2-7; the match to TRBD1 covers 9 bases. Per germline, CDR1 DFQATT and CDR2 SNEGSKA (reference sequence). This CDR3 comprises 15 residues. The V segment lost 0 bases and the J segment 2 bases; nucleotides outside the gene matches: 5. The CDR3 bases are TGCAGTGCTAGAGAAATACAGGGGGCCCCCTACGAGCAGTACTTC. The encoded protein is CSAREIQGAPYEQYF.

In its sample, this clonotype was seen a few times. This chain links TRBV4-3 with TRBJ2-1; maybe TRBD1 (5 bases). The germline V gene encodes CDR1 LGHNA and CDR2 YSLEER. The V end was cut by 1 base, the J end by 6 bases, with 13 bases between. The CDR3 length is 15 residues. CDR3 coding DNA: TGCGCCAGCAGCCAAGGCAGACAGAAGGTCAATGAGCAGTTCTTC. This codes for CASSQGRQKVNEQFF.

This chain connects TRBV4-3 to TRBJ2-2; D is unclear. The CDR3 contains 15 residues. CDR1 is LGHNA, CDR2 YSLEER, per germline. Between the trimmed V and J ends, which lost 1 base and 2 bases, there was a span of 8 bases. The DNA for the CDR3 is TGCGCCAGCAGCCAAGTAGGGCCTAACACCGGGGAGCTGTTTTTT. This gives the protein CASSQVGPNTGELFF.

The chain recombines TRBV7-2 with TRBJ2-3; 10 bases are a match to TRBD1. CDR1 SGHTA and CDR2 FQGNSA come from the germline V gene. The junction had 2 bases not matched to a gene; V was cut back by 0 bases and J by 2 bases. The CDR3 is 16 residues long. CDR3 in amino acids: CASSLATGGPTDTQYF. Written as DNA, the CDR3 is TGTGCCAGCAGCTTAGCGACAGGGGGCCCCACAGATACGCAGTATTTT. The variable domain in full, completed from reference TRBV7-2 and TRBJ2-3, reads GAGVSQSPSNKVTEKGKDVELRCDPISGHTALYWYRQSLGQGLEFLIYFQGNSAPDKSGLPSDRFSAERTGGSVSTLTIQRTQQEDSAVYLCASSLATGGPTDTQYFGPGTRLTVL.

This clonotype occurred many times. This rearrangement joins TRBV12-3 or TRBV12-4 to TRBJ2-5; D is unresolved. The CDR3 spans 14 residues. Trimming left V 6 bases short and J 5 bases short, with 16 bases between. The CDR3 loop is CASSSTITEETQYF. As DNA, the CDR3 is TGTGCCAGCAGCTCCACCATCACGGAGGAGACCCAGTACTTC.

Here the CDR3 reads CSAPQGASNQPQHF. The CDR3 bases are TGCAGTGCGCCACAGGGGGCCAGCAATCAGCCCCAGCATTTT. V is TRBV20-1 and J is TRBJ1-5, with 9 bases identical to TRBD1. There are 14 residues in the CDR3. CDR1 is DFQATT and CDR2 is SNEGSKA in the germline V gene (reference sequence). Trimming cost V 6 bases and J 1 base; bases outside gene matches: 4.

There are a few counts of this clonotype. Mismatch with germline at one junction end may stem from a read error. V gene TRBV7-9 combines with J gene TRBJ1-3; 7 bases map to TRBD1. The length of the CDR3 is 14 residues. Germline lookup yields CDR1 SEHNR and CDR2 FQNEAQ (reference sequence). CDR3 DNA sequence: TGTGCCACCAGCGAGACAGGGTCAGGAAACACCATATATTTT. This translates into CATSETGSGNTIYF.

This rearrangement joins TRBV24-1 to TRBJ1-5; perhaps TRBD1 as D (6 bases). CDR1 is KGHDR and CDR2 is SFDVKD in the germline V gene. The CDR3 contains 12 residues. V shed 11 bases and J shed 6 bases, with 13 bases lying between them. The CDR3 is CAMGTKGQPQHF. CDR3 DNA sequence: TGTGCCATGGGGACAAAAGGTCAGCCCCAGCATTTT.